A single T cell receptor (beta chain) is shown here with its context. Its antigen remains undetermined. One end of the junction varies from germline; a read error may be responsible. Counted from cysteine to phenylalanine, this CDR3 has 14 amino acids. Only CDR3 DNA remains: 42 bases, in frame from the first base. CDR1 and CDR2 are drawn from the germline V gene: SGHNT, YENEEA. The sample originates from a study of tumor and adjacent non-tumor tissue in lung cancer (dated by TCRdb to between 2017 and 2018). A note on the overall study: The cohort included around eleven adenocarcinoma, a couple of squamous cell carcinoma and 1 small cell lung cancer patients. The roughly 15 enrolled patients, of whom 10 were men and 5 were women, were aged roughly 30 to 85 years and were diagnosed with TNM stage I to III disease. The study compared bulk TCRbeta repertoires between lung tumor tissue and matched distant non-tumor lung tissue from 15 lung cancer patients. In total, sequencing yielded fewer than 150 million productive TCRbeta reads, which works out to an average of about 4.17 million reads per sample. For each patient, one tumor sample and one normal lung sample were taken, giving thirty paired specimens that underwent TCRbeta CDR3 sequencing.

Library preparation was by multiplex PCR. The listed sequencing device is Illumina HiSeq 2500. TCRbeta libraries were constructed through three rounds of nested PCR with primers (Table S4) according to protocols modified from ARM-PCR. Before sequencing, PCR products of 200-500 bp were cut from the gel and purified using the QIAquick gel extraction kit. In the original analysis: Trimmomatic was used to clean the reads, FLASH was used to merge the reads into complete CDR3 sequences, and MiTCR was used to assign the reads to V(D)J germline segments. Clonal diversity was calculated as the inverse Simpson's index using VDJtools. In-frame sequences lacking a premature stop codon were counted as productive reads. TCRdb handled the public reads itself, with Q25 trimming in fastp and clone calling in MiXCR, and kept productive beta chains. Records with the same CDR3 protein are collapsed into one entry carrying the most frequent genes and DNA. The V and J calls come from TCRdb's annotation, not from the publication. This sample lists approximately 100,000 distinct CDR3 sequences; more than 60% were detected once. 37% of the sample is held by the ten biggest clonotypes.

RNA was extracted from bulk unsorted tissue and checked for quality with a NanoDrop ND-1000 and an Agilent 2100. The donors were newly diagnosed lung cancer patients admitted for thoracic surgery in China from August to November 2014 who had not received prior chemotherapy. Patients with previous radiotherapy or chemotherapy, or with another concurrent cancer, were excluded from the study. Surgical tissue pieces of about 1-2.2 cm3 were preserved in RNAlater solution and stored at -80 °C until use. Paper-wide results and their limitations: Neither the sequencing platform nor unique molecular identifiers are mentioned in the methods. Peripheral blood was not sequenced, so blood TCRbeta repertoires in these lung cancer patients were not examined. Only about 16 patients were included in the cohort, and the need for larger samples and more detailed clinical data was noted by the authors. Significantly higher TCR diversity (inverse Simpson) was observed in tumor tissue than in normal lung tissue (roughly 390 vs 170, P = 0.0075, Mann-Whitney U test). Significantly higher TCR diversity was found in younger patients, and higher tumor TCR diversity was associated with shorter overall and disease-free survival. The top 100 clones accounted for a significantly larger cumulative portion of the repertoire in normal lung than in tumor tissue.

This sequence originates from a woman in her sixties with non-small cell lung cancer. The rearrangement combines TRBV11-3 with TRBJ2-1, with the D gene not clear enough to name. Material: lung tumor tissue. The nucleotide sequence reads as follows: TGTACCAGCAGCCTGGTACAGTCTCTCAATGAGCAGTTCTTC. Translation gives CTSSLVQSLNEQFF.